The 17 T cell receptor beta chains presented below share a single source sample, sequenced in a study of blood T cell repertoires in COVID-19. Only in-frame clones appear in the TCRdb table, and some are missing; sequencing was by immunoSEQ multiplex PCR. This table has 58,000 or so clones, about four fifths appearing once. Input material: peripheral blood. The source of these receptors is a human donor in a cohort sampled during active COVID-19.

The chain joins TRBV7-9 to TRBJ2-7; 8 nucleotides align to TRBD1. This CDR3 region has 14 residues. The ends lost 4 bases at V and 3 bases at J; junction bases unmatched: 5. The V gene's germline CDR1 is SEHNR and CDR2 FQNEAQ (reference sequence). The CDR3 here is CASSSGQGYYEQYF. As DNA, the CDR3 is TGTGCCAGCAGCTCCGGACAGGGCTACTACGAGCAGTACTTC. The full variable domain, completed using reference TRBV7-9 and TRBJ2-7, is DTGVSQNPRHKITKRGQNVTFRCDPISEHNRLYWYRQTLGQGPEFLTYFQNEAQLEKSRLLSDRFSAERPKGSFSTLEIQRTEQGDSAMYLCASSSGQGYYEQYFGPGTRLTVT.

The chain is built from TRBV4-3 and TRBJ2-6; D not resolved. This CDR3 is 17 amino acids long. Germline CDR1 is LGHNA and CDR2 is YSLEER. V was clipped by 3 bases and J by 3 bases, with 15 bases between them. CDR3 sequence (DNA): TGCGCCAGCAGCCAGGCCTCCCAGGTGAGTGGGGCCAACGTCCTGACTTTC. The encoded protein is CASSQASQVSGANVLTF.

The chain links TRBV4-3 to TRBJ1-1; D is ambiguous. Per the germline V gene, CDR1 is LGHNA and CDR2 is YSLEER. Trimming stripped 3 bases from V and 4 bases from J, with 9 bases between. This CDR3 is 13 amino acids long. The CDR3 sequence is CASSQAVSTEAFF. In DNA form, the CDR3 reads TGCGCCAGCAGCCAGGCAGTAAGCACTGAAGCTTTCTTT.

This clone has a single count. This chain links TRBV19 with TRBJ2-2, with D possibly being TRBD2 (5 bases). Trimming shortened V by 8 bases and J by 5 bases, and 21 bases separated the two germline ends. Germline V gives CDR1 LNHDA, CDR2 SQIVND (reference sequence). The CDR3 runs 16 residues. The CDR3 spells CASLPPSGVWTGELFF. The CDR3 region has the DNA TGTGCCAGTCTCCCTCCCAGCGGAGTCTGGACCGGGGAGCTGTTTTTT.

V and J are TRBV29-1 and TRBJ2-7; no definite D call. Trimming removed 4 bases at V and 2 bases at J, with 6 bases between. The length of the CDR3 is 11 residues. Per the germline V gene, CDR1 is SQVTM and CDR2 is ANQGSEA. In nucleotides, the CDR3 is TGCAGCGTTGCGGCGGCCTACGAGCAGTACTTC. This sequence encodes CSVAAAYEQYF.

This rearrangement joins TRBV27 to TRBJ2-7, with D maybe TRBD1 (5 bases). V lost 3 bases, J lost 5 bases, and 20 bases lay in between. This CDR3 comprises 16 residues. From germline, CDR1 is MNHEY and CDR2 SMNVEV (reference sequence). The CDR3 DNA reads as TGTGCCAGCAGTTTCCGAGGACACCTGCAACTCCACGAGCAGTACTTC. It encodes CASSFRGHLQLHEQYF.

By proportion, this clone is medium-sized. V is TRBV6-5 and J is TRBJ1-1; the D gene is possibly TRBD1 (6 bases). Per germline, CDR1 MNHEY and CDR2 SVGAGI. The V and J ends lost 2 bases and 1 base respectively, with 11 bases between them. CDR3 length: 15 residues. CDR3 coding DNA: TGTGCCAGCAGTTACGGGCTGGGGGCGAACACTGAAGCTTTCTTT. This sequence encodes CASSYGLGANTEAFF.

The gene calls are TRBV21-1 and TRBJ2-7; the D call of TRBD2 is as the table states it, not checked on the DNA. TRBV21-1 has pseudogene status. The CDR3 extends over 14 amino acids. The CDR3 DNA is TGTGCCAGCAGAAATTTTCCTAGGTTTTACGAGCAGTACTTC. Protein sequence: CASRNFPRFYEQYF.

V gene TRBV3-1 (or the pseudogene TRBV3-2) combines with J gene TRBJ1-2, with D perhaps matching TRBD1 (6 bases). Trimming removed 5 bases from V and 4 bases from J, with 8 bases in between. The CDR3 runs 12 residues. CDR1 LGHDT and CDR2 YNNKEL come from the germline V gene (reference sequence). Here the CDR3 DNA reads TGTGCCAGCAGCAGGGACACCTATGGCTACACCTTC. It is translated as CASSRDTYGYTF.

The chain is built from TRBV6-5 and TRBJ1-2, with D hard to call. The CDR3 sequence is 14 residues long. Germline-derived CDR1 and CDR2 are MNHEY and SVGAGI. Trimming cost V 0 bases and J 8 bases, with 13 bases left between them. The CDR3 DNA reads TGTGCCAGCAGTTACTCGAATCAGGCCAAAGGCTACACCTTC. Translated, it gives CASSYSNQAKGYTF.

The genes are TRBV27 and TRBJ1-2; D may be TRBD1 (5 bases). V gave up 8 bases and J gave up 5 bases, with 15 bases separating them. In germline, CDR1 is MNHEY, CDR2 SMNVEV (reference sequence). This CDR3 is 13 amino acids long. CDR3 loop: CASGKIDRYGYTF. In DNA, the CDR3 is TGTGCCAGCGGAAAGATAGACAGATATGGCTACACCTTC.

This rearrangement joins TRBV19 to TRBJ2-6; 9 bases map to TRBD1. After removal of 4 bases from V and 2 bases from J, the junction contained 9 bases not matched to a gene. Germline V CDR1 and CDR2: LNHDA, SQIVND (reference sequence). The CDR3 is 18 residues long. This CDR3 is CASSTRDRVITGANVLTF. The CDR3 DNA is TGTGCCAGTAGTACCCGGGACAGGGTGATAACTGGGGCCAACGTCCTGACTTTC.

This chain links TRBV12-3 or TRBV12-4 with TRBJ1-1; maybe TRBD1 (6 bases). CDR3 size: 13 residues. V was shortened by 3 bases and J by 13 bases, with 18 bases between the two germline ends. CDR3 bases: TGTGCCAGCAGTTTGGGGGCCTGGGCGGGTGGTTTCTTT. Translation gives CASSLGAWAGGFF.

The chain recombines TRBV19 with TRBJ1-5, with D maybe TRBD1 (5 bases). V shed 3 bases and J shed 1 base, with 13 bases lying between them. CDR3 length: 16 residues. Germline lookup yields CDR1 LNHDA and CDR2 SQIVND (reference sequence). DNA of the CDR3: TGTGCCAGTAGTATTCCCTGGGGCAGGAGCAATCAGCCCCAGCATTTT. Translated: CASSIPWGRSNQPQHF.

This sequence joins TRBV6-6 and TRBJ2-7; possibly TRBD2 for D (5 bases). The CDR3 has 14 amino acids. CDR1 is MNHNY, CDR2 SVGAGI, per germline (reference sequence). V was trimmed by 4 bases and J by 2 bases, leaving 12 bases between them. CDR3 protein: CASSWEMAPYEQYF. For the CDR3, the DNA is TGTGCCAGCAGTTGGGAGATGGCGCCCTACGAGCAGTACTTC.

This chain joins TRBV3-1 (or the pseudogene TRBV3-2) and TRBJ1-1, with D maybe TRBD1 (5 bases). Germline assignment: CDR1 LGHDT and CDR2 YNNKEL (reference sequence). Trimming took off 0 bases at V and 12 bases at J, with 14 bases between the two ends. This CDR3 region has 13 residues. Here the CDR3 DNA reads TGTGCCAGCAGCCAAGATCTAGGAAGGGGTCCTTTCTTT. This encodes CASSQDLGRGPFF.

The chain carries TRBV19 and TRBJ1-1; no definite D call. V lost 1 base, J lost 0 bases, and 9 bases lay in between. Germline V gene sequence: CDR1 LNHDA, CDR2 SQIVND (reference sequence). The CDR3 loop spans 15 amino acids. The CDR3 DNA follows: TGTGCCAGTAGTATAGGAAGAGGGTTGAACACTGAAGCTTTCTTT. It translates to CASSIGRGLNTEAFF.